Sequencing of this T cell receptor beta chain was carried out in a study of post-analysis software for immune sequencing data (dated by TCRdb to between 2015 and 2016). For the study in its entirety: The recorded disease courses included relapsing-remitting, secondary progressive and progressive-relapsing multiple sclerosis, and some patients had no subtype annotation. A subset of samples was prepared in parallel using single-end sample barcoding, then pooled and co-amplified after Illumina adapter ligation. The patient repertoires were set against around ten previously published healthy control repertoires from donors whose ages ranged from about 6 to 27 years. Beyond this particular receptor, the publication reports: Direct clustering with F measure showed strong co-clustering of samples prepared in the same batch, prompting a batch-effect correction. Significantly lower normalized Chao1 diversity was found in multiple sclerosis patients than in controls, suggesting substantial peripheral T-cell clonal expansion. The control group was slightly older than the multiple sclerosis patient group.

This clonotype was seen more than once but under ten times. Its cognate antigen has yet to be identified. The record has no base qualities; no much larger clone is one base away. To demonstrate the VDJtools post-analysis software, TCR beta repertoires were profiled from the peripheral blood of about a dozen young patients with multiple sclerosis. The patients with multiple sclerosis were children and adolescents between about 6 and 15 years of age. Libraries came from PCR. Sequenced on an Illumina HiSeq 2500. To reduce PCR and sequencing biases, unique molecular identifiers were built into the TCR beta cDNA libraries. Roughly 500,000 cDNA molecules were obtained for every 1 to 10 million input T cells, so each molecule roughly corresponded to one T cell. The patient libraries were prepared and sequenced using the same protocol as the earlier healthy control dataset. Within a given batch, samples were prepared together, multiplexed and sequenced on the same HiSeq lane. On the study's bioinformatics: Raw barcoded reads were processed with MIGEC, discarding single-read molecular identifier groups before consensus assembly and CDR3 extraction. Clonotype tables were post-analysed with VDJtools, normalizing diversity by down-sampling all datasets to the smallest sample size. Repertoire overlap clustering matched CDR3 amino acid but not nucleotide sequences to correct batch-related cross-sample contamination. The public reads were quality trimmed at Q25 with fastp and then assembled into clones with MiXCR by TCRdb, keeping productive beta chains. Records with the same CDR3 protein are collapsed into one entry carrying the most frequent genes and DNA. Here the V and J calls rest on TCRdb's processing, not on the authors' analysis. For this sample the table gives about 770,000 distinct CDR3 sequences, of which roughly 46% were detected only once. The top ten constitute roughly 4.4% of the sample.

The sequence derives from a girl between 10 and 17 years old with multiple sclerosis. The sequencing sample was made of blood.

The CDR3 is CSVERSRNYNEQFF. The DNA sequence is given as TGCAGCGTTGAGCGGAGTCGCAACTACAATGAGCAGTTCTTC. The chain is made from TRBV29-1 and TRBJ2-1; the D gene is unclear. The CDR3, cysteine through phenylalanine, is 14 amino acids long. Left in the record is the CDR3 DNA by itself, 42 bases read in frame from the first base. Deletion took 3 bases off V and 3 bases off J, with a span of 12 bases between the germline ends. The germline V gene sets CDR1 to SQVTM and CDR2 to ANQGSEA.